Only a few counts were recorded for the clone carrying this T cell receptor (beta chain). Its antigen is currently unknown. Next came a second PCR, run for about 7 to 12 cycles, which used a sample-barcoded 5' primer along with a J-beta primer mix. Each TCR beta cDNA got a 12-nucleotide random molecular identifier. One entry per CDR3 protein results from TCRdb running MiXCR on the 5' RACE reads. The sample lists 780,000 or so distinct CDR3 sequences, around 50% seen once, with approximately 24% in the top ten. The data belong to a study of blood T cells in healthy people across ages. V lost 4 bases to trimming and J lost 6 bases, with 16 bases between them. The CDR3 contains 14 residues. The germline V gene encodes CDR1 SGHRS and CDR2 YFSETQ. Study-level results: Estimated diversity, derived from one million T cells, was regarded as an underestimate. Both higher diversity and more naive CD4+ cells marked long-lived donors when set against aged donors.

Sequencing input: blood. The TCR originated in a man in his forties in good health. The chain employs TRBV5-1 and TRBJ1-1, with unresolved D. Written as DNA, the CDR3 is TGCGCCAGCAGCCTCGAGCGATTCGACTCTGAAGCTTTCTTT. This gives the protein CASSLERFDSEAFF.